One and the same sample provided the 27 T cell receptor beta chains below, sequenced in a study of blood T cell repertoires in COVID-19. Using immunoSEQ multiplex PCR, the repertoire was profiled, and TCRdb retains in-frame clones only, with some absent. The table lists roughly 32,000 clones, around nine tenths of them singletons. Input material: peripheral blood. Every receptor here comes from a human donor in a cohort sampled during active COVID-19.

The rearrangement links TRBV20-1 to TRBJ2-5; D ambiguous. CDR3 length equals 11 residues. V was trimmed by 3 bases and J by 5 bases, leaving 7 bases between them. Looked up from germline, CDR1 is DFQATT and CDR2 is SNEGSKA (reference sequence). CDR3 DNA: TGCAGTGCTAGTATAGTTGAGACCCAGTACTTC. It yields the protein CSASIVETQYF.

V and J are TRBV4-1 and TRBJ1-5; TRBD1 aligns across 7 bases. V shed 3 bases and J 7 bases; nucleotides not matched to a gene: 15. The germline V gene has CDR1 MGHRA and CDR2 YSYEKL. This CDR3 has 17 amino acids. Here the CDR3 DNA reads TGCGCCAGCAGCCACCTTAGCCGGCCGCAGGGGGTGCAGCCCCAGCATTTT. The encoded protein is CASSHLSRPQGVQPQHF.

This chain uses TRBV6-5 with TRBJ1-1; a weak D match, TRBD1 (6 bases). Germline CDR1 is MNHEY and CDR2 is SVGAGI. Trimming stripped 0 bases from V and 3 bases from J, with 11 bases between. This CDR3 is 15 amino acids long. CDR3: CASSYSTQGYTEAFF. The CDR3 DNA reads TGTGCCAGCAGTTACTCGACGCAGGGGTACACTGAAGCTTTCTTT.

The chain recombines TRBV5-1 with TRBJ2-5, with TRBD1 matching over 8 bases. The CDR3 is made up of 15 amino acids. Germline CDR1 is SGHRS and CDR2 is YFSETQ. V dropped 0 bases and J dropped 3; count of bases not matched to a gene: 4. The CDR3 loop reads CASSLDQGAKETQYF. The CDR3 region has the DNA TGCGCCAGCAGCTTGGATCAGGGGGCTAAAGAGACCCAGTACTTC. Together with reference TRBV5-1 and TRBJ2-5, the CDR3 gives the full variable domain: KAGVTQTPRYLIKTRGQQVTLSCSPISGHRSVSWYQQTPGQGLQFLFEYFSETQRNKGNFPGRFSGRQFSNSRSEMNVSTLELGDSALYLCASSLDQGAKETQYFGPGTRLLVL.

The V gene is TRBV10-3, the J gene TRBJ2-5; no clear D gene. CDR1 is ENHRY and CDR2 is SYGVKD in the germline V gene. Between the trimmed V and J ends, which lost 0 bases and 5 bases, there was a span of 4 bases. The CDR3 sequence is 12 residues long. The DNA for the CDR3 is TGTGCCATCAGTGAGTCGCGTGAGACCCAGTACTTC. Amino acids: CAISESRETQYF.

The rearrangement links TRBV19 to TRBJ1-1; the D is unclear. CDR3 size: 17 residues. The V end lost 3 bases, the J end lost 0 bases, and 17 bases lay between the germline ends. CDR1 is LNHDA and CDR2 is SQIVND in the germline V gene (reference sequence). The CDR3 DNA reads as TGTGCCAGTAGTATTTTATTGACGAGGGTTATGAACACTGAAGCTTTCTTT. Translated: CASSILLTRVMNTEAFF.

CDR3 DNA sequence: TGTGCCAGCAGTGAGTACAGACCCAACACCGGGGAGCTGTTTTTT. Translation gives CASSEYRPNTGELFF. V usage is TRBV2 and J usage is TRBJ2-2; D not resolved. Trimming cost V 3 bases and J 2 bases, with 10 bases left between them. Germline loops: CDR1 SNHLY, CDR2 FYNNEI. The CDR3 totals 15 residues.

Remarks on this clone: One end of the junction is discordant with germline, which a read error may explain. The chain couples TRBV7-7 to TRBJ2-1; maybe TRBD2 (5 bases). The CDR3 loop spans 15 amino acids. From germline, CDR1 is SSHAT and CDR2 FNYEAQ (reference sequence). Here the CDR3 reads CASSPEGGSYNEQFF. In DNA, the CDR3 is TGTGCTAGCAGCCCAGAGGGCGGATCCTACAATGAGCAGTTCTTC.

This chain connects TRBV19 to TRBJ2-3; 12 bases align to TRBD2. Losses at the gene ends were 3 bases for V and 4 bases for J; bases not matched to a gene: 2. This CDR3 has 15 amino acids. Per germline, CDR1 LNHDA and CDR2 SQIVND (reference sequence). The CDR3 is CASSIPSGGADTQYF. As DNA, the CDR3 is TGTGCCAGTAGTATTCCTAGCGGGGGGGCAGATACGCAGTATTTT.

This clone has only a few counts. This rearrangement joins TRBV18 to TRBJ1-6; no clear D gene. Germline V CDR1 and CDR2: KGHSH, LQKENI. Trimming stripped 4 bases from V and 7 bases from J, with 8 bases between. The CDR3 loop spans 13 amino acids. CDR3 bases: TGTGCCAGCTCACTTGGAGGAAATTCACCCCTCCACTTT. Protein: CASSLGGNSPLHF.

CDR3 protein: CACGRSGGYEQYF. The CDR3 DNA follows: TGTGCCTGTGGGCGGTCTGGGGGGTACGAGCAGTACTTC. The chain joins TRBV30 to TRBJ2-7; tentative D call: TRBD2 (6 bases). This CDR3 region has 13 residues. The germline CDR1 and CDR2 sequences are GTSNPN and SVGIG (reference sequence). Trimming took 6 bases from V and 4 from J, leaving 16 bases between them.

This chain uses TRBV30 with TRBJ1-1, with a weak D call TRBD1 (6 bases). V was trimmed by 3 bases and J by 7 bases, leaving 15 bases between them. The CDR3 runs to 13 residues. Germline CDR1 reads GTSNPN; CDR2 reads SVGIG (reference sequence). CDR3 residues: CAWRMGGGGEAFF. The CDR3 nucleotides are TGTGCCTGGAGGATGGGGGGCGGGGGTGAAGCTTTCTTT.

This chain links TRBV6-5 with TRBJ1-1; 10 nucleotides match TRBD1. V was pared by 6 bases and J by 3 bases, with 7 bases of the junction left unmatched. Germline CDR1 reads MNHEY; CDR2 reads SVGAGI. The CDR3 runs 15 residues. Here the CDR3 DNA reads TGTGCCAGCAGACGAACCGGGACAGGGGACACTGAAGCTTTCTTT. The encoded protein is CASRRTGTGDTEAFF.

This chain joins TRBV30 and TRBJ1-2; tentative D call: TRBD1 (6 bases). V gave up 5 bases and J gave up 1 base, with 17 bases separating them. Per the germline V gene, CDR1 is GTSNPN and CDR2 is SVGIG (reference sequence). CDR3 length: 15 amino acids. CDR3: CAWSYGGALNYGYTF. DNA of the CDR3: TGTGCCTGGTCGTACGGGGGGGCCCTTAACTATGGCTACACCTTC. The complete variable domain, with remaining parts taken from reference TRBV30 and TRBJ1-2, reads SQTIHQWPATLVQPVGSPLSLECTVEGTSNPNLYWYRQAAGRGLQLLFYSVGIGQISSEVPQNLSASRPQDRQFILSSKKLLLSDSGFYLCAWSYGGALNYGYTFGSGTRLTVV.

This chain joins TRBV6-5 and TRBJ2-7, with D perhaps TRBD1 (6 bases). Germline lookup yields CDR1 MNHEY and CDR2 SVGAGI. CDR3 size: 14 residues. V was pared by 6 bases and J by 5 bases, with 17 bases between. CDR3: CASRRTATSHEQYF. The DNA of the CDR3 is TGTGCCAGCAGAAGGACAGCAACGAGCCACGAGCAGTACTTC.

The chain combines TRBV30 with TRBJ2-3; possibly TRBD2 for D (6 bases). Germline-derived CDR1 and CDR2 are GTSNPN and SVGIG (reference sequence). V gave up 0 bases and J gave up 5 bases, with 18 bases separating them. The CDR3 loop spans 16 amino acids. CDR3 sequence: CAWSVPSRGILDTQYF. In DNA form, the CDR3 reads TGTGCCTGGAGTGTACCGAGTCGCGGGATTTTAGATACGCAGTATTTT. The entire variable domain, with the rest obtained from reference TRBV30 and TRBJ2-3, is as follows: SQTIHQWPATLVQPVGSPLSLECTVEGTSNPNLYWYRQAAGRGLQLLFYSVGIGQISSEVPQNLSASRPQDRQFILSSKKLLLSDSGFYLCAWSVPSRGILDTQYFGPGTRLTVL.

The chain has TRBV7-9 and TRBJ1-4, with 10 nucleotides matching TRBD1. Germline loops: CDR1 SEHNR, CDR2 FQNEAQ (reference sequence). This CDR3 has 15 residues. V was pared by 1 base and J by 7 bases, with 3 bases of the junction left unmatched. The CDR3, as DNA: TGTGCCAGCAGCTTAGGCCGGACAGGGGGTGAAAAACTGTTTTTT. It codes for CASSLGRTGGEKLFF.

CDR3 in DNA: TGTGCCACCAGCCCACTTTTGGACACTGGGGCCAACGTCCTGACTTTC. Translated, it gives CATSPLLDTGANVLTF. V usage is TRBV15 and J usage is TRBJ2-6; TRBD1 might be the D (5 bases). Germline V CDR1 and CDR2: LNHNV, YYDKDF (reference sequence). Trimming shortened V by 5 bases and J by 2 bases, and 13 bases separated the two germline ends. The CDR3 length is 16 residues.

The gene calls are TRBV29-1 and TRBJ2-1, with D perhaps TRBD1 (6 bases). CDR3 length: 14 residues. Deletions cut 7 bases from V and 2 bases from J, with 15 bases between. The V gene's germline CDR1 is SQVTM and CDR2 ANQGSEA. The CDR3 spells CSAFTPGAYNEQFF. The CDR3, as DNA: TGCAGCGCTTTCACACCAGGGGCCTACAATGAGCAGTTCTTC.

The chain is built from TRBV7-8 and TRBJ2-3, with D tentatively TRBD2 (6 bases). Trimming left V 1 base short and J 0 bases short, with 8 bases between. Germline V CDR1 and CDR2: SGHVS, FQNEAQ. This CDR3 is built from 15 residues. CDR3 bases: TGTGCCAGCAGCTTAGGGCTAGCGAGCACAGATACGCAGTATTTT. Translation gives CASSLGLASTDTQYF.

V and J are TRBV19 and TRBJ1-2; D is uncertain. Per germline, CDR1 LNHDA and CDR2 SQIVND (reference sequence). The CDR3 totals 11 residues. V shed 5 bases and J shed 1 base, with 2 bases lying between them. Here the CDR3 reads CASSLNYGYTF. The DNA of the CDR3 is TGTGCCAGTAGTCTTAACTATGGCTACACCTTC.

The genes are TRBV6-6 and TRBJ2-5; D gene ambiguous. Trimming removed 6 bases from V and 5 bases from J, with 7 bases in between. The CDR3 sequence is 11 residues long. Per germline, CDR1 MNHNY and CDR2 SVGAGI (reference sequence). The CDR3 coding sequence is TGTGCCAGCAGCAAACAGGAGACCCAGTACTTC. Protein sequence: CASSKQETQYF.

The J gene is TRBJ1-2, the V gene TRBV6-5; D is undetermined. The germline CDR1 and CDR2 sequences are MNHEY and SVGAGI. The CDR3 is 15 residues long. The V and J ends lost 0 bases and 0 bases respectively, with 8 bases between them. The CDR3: CASSYSRPTNYGYTF. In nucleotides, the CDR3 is TGTGCCAGCAGTTACTCCAGGCCCACTAACTATGGCTACACCTTC.

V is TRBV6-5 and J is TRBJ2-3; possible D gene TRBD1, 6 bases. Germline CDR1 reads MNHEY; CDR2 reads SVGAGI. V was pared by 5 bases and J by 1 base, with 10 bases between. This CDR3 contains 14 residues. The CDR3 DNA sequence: TGTGCCAGCAGTCGGGACATACGCACAGATACGCAGTATTTT. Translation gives CASSRDIRTDTQYF.

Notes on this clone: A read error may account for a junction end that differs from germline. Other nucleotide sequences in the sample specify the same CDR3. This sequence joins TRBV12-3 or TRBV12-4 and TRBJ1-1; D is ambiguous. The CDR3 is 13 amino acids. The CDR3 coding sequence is TGTGCCAGCAGTTTAATGGTGAGGACTGAGGCTTTCTTT. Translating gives CASSLMVRTEAFF.

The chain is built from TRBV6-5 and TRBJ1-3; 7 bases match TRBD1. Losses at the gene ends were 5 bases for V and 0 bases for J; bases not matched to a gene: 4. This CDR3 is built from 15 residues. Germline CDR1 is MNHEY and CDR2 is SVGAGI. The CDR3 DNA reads TGTGCCAGCAGTCAAACAGGGGTCTCTGGAAACACCATATATTTT. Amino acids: CASSQTGVSGNTIYF.

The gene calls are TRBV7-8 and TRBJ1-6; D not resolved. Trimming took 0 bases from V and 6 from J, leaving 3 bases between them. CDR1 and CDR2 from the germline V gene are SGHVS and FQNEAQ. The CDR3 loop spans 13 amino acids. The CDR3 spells CASSLASNSPLHF. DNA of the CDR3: TGTGCCAGCAGCTTAGCGAGTAATTCACCCCTCCACTTT.